The source of this T cell receptor (beta chain) is a study of T cells in Graves' hyperthyroidism and ophthalmopathy. Study context: Prior to any treatment, at the point of initial diagnosis, peripheral blood was collected.

CDR3 length: 9 amino acids. V lost 3 bases to trimming and J lost 9 bases, with 0 bases between them. CDR1 and CDR2 (germline): SGDLS, YYNGEE. TCR beta CDR3 regions were amplified from RNA transcripts. First-round RT-PCR targeting the TCR CDR3 was performed with the HTBI primer set. In TCRdb, the multiplex PCR reads were re-called with MiXCR into one record per CDR3 protein. The table has around 56,000 distinct CDR3 sequences, approximately 53% seen once. The study included ophthalmopathy patients with Clinical Activity Score at least 3, NOSPECS grade at least 4 and duration under 3 months. Uncontrolled infection, other autoimmune disease, pregnancy or lactation led to exclusion. Diagnosis rested on symptoms, serum thyroxine and TRAb, thyroid ultrasound, and orbital computed tomography. This clonotype was observed a handful of times.

The clonotype originates from a woman aged 55 to 70 with Graves' ophthalmopathy. The J gene is TRBJ2-2, the V gene TRBV9; no clear D gene. Sequencing was done on a sample of blood. CDR3 DNA: TGTGCCAGCAGCGGGGAGCTGTTTTTT. Translation: CASSGELFF.